This entry concerns a single T cell receptor (beta chain). The target antigen is unknown. Combining a sample-barcoded 5' primer with a J-beta primer mix, a second PCR ran for roughly 7 to 11 cycles. TCRdb independently ran MiXCR on the 5' RACE reads; one entry per CDR3 protein. Of fewer than 750,000 distinct CDR3 sequences in the sample, over 40% are singletons; the top ten hold 13%. The sample comes from a study of blood T cells in healthy people across ages. Study-level findings and limits: Higher diversity and more naive CD4+ cells were features of long-lived donors, compared to aged donors.

Trimming stripped 5 bases from V and 2 bases from J, with 7 bases between. CDR3 size: 13 residues. The authors isolated at least 7 million PBMCs per sample. The chain carries TRBV12-3 or TRBV12-4 and TRBJ2-1, with D tentatively TRBD1 (5 bases). The receptor was isolated from a woman of 80 years or more in good health. Sequences were obtained from blood. The CDR3: CASSGAAYNEQFF. CDR3 DNA sequence: TGTGCCAGCAGTGGGGCTGCCTACAATGAGCAGTTCTTC.